Sequencing of this TCR beta chain was carried out in a study of blood T cell repertoires in COVID-19. The V end was cut by 3 bases, the J end by 3 bases, with 12 bases between. Germline lookup yields CDR1 GTSNPN and CDR2 SVGIG (reference sequence). This CDR3 spans 13 amino acids. Clones were read by immunoSEQ multiplex PCR, and TCRdb kept only the in-frame ones, dropping some. The table shows around 290,000 clones, with more than 75% occurring only once. This sequence was found in an older woman in a cohort exposed to, infected with or recovered from COVID-19 (not recorded which). Sequenced sample: PBMCs or T cells enriched from blood (not recorded which). This sequence joins TRBV30 and TRBJ2-7, with D perhaps TRBD1 (5 bases). The CDR3 nucleotides are TGTGCCTGGAGGGAAGACAGAAACTACGAGCAGTACTTC. Translation gives CAWREDRNYEQYF. Complete variable domain (other parts from reference TRBV30 and TRBJ2-7): SQTIHQWPATLVQPVGSPLSLECTVEGTSNPNLYWYRQAAGRGLQLLFYSVGIGQISSEVPQNLSASRPQDRQFILSSKKLLLSDSGFYLCAWREDRNYEQYFGPGTRLTVT.